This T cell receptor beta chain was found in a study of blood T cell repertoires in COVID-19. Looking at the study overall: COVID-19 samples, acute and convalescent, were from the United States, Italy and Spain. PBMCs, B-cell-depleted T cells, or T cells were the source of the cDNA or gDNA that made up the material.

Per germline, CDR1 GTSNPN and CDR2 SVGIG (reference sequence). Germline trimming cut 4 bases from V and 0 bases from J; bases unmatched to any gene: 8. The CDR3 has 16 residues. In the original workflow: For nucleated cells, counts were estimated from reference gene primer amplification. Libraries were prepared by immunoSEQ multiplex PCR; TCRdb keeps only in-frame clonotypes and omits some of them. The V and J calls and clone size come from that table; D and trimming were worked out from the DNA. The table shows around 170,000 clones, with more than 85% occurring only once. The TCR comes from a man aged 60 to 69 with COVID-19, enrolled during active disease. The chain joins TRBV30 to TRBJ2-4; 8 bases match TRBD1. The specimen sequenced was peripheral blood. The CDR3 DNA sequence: TGTGCCTGGACCAAGGGACAGGAATTAGCCAAAAACATTCAGTACTTC. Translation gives CAWTKGQELAKNIQYF.